The entry that follows covers one T cell receptor beta chain sequence. The antigen remains unidentified. From germline, CDR1 is MNHNS and CDR2 SASEGT. The CDR3 consists of 14 residues. Trimming shortened V by 2 bases and J by 8 bases, and 15 bases separated the two germline ends. The data originate from a study of T cell responses to AZD1222 COVID-19 vaccine. General study points: Clonal diversity was possibly underestimated; the donors were predominantly white British and more often female. A rise in Spike-specific TCR breadth and depth followed two AZD1222 doses. Nearly half of spike-specific TCRs reportedly target unmutated variant regions. Mapped onto spike, vaccine-associated CD4 TCRs spanned it and were dominant at 160-218 and 743-854.

The assay was immunoSEQ multiplex PCR, and TCRdb's table has in-frame clones only and misses some. Of fewer than 120,000 clones detected, around 90% appear once; the ten largest clones hold about 15%. The source was peripheral blood, collected 28 days after the second AZD1222 dose. The TCR was taken from an adult who received the AZD1222 COVID-19 vaccine. V usage is TRBV6-1 and J usage is TRBJ1-1, with D possibly matching TRBD1 (5 bases). CDR3 coding DNA: TGTGCCAGCAGTGAACAGGGTTTTTCGTTCGAAGCTTTCTTT. Translation gives CASSEQGFSFEAFF.